This passage covers 23 T cell receptor beta chains from one sample sequenced in a study of T cells in localized non-small cell lung cancer. Libraries were prepared by immunoSEQ multiplex PCR; TCRdb keeps only in-frame clonotypes and omits some of them. The sample holds 50,000 or so clones, roughly four fifths seen once. Sequenced material: peripheral blood, taken before any cancer treatment. The receptors derive from a female donor older than 55 with stage II squamous cell lung carcinoma.

The gene calls are TRBV13 and TRBJ2-5, with 9 bases aligning to TRBD1. The length of the CDR3 is 16 residues. V shed 1 base, J shed 5 bases, and the junction held 8 bases outside the gene matches. Germline V CDR1 and CDR2: PRHDT, FYEKMQ (reference sequence). The CDR3 DNA follows: TGTGCCAGCAGCTTAGCGGGACAGGGCACTACCGAGACCCAGTACTTC. Its translation is CASSLAGQGTTETQYF.

This CDR3 reads CASTPTGYSDTQYF. Here the CDR3 DNA reads TGTGCCAGCACCCCGACAGGGTATTCAGATACGCAGTATTTT. The chain links TRBV2 to TRBJ2-3; TRBD1 aligns across 7 bases. V dropped 7 bases and J dropped 4; count of bases not matched to a gene: 8. Germline V gives CDR1 SNHLY, CDR2 FYNNEI. The CDR3 totals 14 residues.

V usage is TRBV19 and J usage is TRBJ2-2, with a tentative D call TRBD1 (5 bases). The V gene's germline CDR1 is LNHDA and CDR2 SQIVND (reference sequence). The ends were cut back, 5 bases at V and 6 bases at J, with 16 bases in the middle. CDR3 length: 15 amino acids. The DNA of the CDR3 is TGTGCCAGTAGTGCGGCCAGGGCCCCGTCCGGGGAGCTGTTTTTT. The encoded protein is CASSAARAPSGELFF. The whole variable domain, filled in from reference TRBV19 and TRBJ2-2, reads DGGITQSPKYLFRKEGQNVTLSCEQNLNHDAMYWYRQDPGQGLRLIYYSQIVNDFQKGDIAEGYSVSREKKESFPLTVTSAQKNPTAFYLCASSAARAPSGELFFGEGSRLTVL.

The chain joins TRBV6-5 to TRBJ2-7; D unclear. Germline CDR1 is MNHEY and CDR2 is SVGAGI. The CDR3 has 15 residues. Between the trimmed V and J ends, which lost 7 bases and 5 bases, there was a span of 21 bases. For the CDR3, the DNA is TGTGCCAGCACGAACCCCGGCGGACGGAGAAACGAGCAGTACTTC. Amino acid sequence: CASTNPGGRRNEQYF.

The chain is built from TRBV7-2 and TRBJ1-4, with TRBD1 identical over 7 bases. Trimming took 5 bases from V and 3 from J; bases not matched to a gene: 6. The CDR3 loop spans 15 amino acids. Germline CDR1 reads SGHTA; CDR2 reads FQGNSA. The CDR3 protein is CASSPQGLANEKLFF. Here the CDR3 DNA reads TGTGCCAGCAGCCCACAGGGGTTGGCTAATGAAAAACTGTTTTTT.

This clone showed up just once. The chain uses TRBV5-5 and TRBJ2-5; D tentatively fits TRBD1 or TRBD2 (5 bases each). The germline V gene encodes CDR1 SGHKS and CDR2 YYEKEE (reference sequence). Deletions cut 4 bases from V and 11 bases from J, with 18 bases between. This CDR3 comprises 13 residues. CDR3 coding DNA: TGTGCCAGCAGCACCGGGACGGTGAACAAGCAGTACTTC. Its protein product is CASSTGTVNKQYF.

CDR3 amino acids: CASSSSGGPYEQYF. CDR3 sequence (DNA): TGCGCCAGCAGCTCCAGCGGGGGCCCCTACGAGCAGTACTTC. The V gene is TRBV5-1, the J gene TRBJ2-7; 8 bases agree with TRBD2. There are 14 residues in the CDR3. Germline CDR1 reads SGHRS; CDR2 reads YFSETQ. With 3 bases clipped from V and 2 bases from J, the junction kept 4 bases outside the gene matches.

The rearrangement links TRBV7-3 to TRBJ2-1; the D gene could be TRBD1 or TRBD2 (5 bases each). CDR1 and CDR2 from the germline V gene are SGHTA and FQGTGA. The CDR3 runs to 15 residues. V lost 3 bases and J lost 6, with 15 bases in between. The CDR3 is CASSFRDGGGNEQFF. DNA of the CDR3: TGTGCCAGCAGCTTCCGGGACGGAGGTGGCAATGAGCAGTTCTTC.

This clone was picked up a small number of times. This chain uses TRBV19 with TRBJ1-1; D is possibly TRBD1 (6 bases). The germline V and J ends were trimmed by 7 bases and 3 bases, with 15 bases remaining between them. Per the germline V gene, CDR1 is LNHDA and CDR2 is SQIVND (reference sequence). There are 14 residues in the CDR3. The CDR3 reads CASNPTQGYTEAFF. The CDR3 DNA is TGTGCCAGTAACCCCACCCAGGGGTACACTGAAGCTTTCTTT.

In this sample, this clone turned up once. The CDR3 DNA reads TGTGCCAGCAGTCCACAAGAATCGGGGGCGAAGCAGTACTTC. This codes for CASSPQESGAKQYF. The chain carries TRBV6-1 and TRBJ2-7; the D call may be TRBD1 or TRBD2 (6 bases each). Germline V gives CDR1 MNHNS, CDR2 SASEGT. The CDR3 runs to 14 residues. The V gene lost 5 bases and the J gene lost 8 bases, with 19 bases spanning the gap.

V is TRBV9 and J is TRBJ2-3, with 12 bases matching TRBD2. The CDR3 has 16 amino acids. The V and J ends lost 1 base and 2 bases, in that order; junction bases with no gene match: 2. Germline CDR1 SGDLS, CDR2 YYNGEE. This CDR3 is CASSVLAGGLTDTQYF. As DNA, the CDR3 is TGTGCCAGCAGCGTACTAGCGGGGGGGCTCACAGATACGCAGTATTTT. The full variable domain, with the rest looked up from reference TRBV9 and TRBJ2-3, is DSGVTQTPKHLITATGQRVTLRCSPRSGDLSVYWYQQSLDQGLQFLIQYYNGEERAKGNILERFSAQQFPDLHSELNLSSLELGDSALYFCASSVLAGGLTDTQYFGPGTRLTVL.

This chain uses TRBV19 with TRBJ1-1; 8 positions agree with TRBD1. V lost 9 bases, J lost 0 bases, and 12 bases stayed unmatched. This CDR3 region has 16 residues. Germline V gives CDR1 LNHDA, CDR2 SQIVND (reference sequence). The CDR3 nucleotides are TGTGCCAGCTACACGGGGCAGGGGGCCTTGAACACTGAAGCTTTCTTT. Amino acid sequence: CASYTGQGALNTEAFF.

The V gene is TRBV10-3, the J gene TRBJ1-5; D unclear. Looked up from germline, CDR1 is ENHRY and CDR2 is SYGVKD. V was trimmed by 0 bases and J by 7 bases, leaving 7 bases between them. This CDR3 has 13 residues. In nucleotides, the CDR3 is TGTGCCATCAGTGAGTCGCCAAGGCAGCCCCAGCATTTT. It yields the protein CAISESPRQPQHF.

This rearrangement joins TRBV9 to TRBJ2-7, with TRBD1 matching 11 bases. Germline CDR1 is SGDLS and CDR2 is YYNGEE. The ends lost 4 bases at V and 2 bases at J; junction bases unmatched: 5. This CDR3 contains 15 residues. CDR3 region: CASSYRTGGTYEQYF. The CDR3 DNA sequence: TGTGCCAGCAGCTACCGGACAGGGGGCACCTACGAGCAGTACTTC.

This chain uses TRBV6-4 with TRBJ2-2, with D possibly TRBD1 on 6 matching bases. Trimming pared 2 bases from V and 6 bases from J, leaving 10 bases between. This CDR3 contains 14 residues. Germline assignment: CDR1 MRHNA and CDR2 SNTAGT. CDR3 loop: CASSDPGQSGELFF. The CDR3 DNA is TGTGCCAGCAGTGACCCGGGACAATCCGGGGAGCTGTTTTTT.

This chain links TRBV20-1 with TRBJ1-2; possible D gene TRBD1, 5 bases. CDR1 and CDR2 (germline): DFQATT, SNEGSKA (reference sequence). Trimming removed 1 base at V and 7 bases at J, with 7 bases between. There are 11 residues in the CDR3. CDR3: CSARGGSGYTF. CDR3 coding DNA: TGCAGTGCTAGAGGGGGCTCTGGCTACACCTTC.

The chain uses TRBV7-9 and TRBJ1-4; D unclear. Between the trimmed V and J ends, which lost 4 bases and 6 bases, there was a span of 9 bases. In germline, CDR1 is SEHNR, CDR2 FQNEAQ (reference sequence). CDR3 size: 13 residues. CDR3 sequence reads: CASSSGVYEKLFF. The CDR3 bases are TGTGCCAGCAGCTCGGGAGTCTATGAAAAACTGTTTTTT.

The CDR3 coding sequence is TGTGCCAGCTCACCATCGACAACCTCTGGAAACACCATATATTTT. It yields the protein CASSPSTTSGNTIYF. This chain links TRBV18 with TRBJ1-3, with D unresolved. Trimming left V 2 bases short and J 0 bases short, with 8 bases between. Germline lookup yields CDR1 KGHSH and CDR2 LQKENI. This CDR3 spans 15 amino acids.

V gene TRBV28 combines with J gene TRBJ1-4; 7 bases align to TRBD1. The CDR3 has 15 amino acids. Germline loops: CDR1 MDHEN, CDR2 SYDVKM. The V segment lost 6 bases and the J segment 7 bases; nucleotides outside the gene matches: 11. CDR3 sequence: CASRRGDRDVEKLFF. The CDR3 nucleotides read TGTGCCAGCAGGAGGGGAGACAGGGACGTTGAAAAACTGTTTTTT.

This chain uses TRBV5-1 with TRBJ2-5; D is unresolved. Germline-derived CDR1 and CDR2 are SGHRS and YFSETQ. This CDR3 has 15 residues. V was trimmed by 6 bases and J by 0 bases, leaving 15 bases between them. CDR3 DNA: TGCGCCAGCAAAGCGACCGCCCGAGACCAAGAGACCCAGTACTTC. This sequence encodes CASKATARDQETQYF.

V and J are TRBV9 and TRBJ2-3, with 13 bases that match TRBD2. Unmatched junction bases numbered 9, after V lost 2 bases and J lost 6 bases. The V gene's germline CDR1 is SGDLS and CDR2 YYNGEE. The CDR3 is made up of 17 amino acids. The CDR3: CASSVWGLAGSGDTQYF. In DNA form, the CDR3 reads TGTGCCAGCAGCGTTTGGGGACTAGCGGGGTCTGGGGATACGCAGTATTTT.

The V and J genes are TRBV6-1 and TRBJ1-1; D is ambiguous. V was cut by 1 base and J by 7 bases, with 4 bases left in between. The CDR3 spans 11 residues. Germline V gene sequence: CDR1 MNHNS, CDR2 SASEGT. The CDR3 protein is CASSEVVEAFF. DNA of the CDR3: TGTGCCAGCAGTGAAGTTGTTGAAGCTTTCTTT.

The gene calls are TRBV19 and TRBJ1-5, with unresolved D. CDR3 length equals 17 residues. Germline-derived CDR1 and CDR2 are LNHDA and SQIVND (reference sequence). With 0 bases removed from V and 2 bases from J, the gap between germline ends came to 14 bases. CDR3 residues: CASSIDGGYGGNQPQHF. CDR3 bases: TGTGCCAGTAGTATAGATGGCGGGTATGGGGGCAATCAGCCCCAGCATTTT.